Following are 13 T cell receptor beta chains from one sample sequenced in a study of blood T cell repertoires in COVID-19. Measured with immunoSEQ multiplex PCR; TCRdb has only the in-frame clones, and not every one. The data hold some 150,000 clones, with approximately 80% observed a single time. Sequencing used peripheral blood. The receptors come from a man in his sixties with acute or convalescent COVID-19.

This chain connects TRBV6-2 or TRBV6-3 to TRBJ1-5; 8 bases are a match to TRBD1. The CDR3 totals 18 residues. V lost 1 base to trimming and J lost 0 bases; unmatched junction nucleotides: 8. The V gene's germline CDR1 is MNHEY and CDR2 SVGEGT. The CDR3 protein is CASSYFIGQGYSNQPQHF. The DNA of the CDR3 is TGTGCCAGCAGTTACTTTATTGGACAGGGCTATAGCAATCAGCCCCAGCATTTT.

The chain has TRBV6-5 and TRBJ1-4, with D uncertain. Trimming stripped 7 bases from V and 7 bases from J, with 7 bases between. The CDR3 spans 11 residues. CDR1 and CDR2 (germline): MNHEY, SVGAGI. For the CDR3, the DNA is TGTGCCAGCATTAGGAGTGAAAAACTGTTTTTT. Residues: CASIRSEKLFF.

This clone appeared a few times. The chain combines TRBV27 with TRBJ2-7; 13 positions agree with TRBD2. CDR1 is MNHEY, CDR2 SMNVEV, per germline (reference sequence). This CDR3 region has 18 residues. Germline trimming cut 6 bases from V and 4 bases from J; bases unmatched to any gene: 15. The CDR3 here is CASSPNTRTSGRTYEQYF. The CDR3 nucleotides read TGTGCCAGCAGCCCTAACACCCGGACTAGCGGGAGAACGTACGAGCAGTACTTC.

This clone has only one observation. The rearrangement links TRBV28 to TRBJ1-4; D possibly corresponds to TRBD1 (5 bases). CDR1 and CDR2 (germline): MDHEN, SYDVKM. V lost 7 bases and J lost 2, with 14 bases in between. This CDR3 comprises 15 residues. The CDR3 spells CASKGREATNEKLFF. The CDR3 region has the DNA TGTGCCAGCAAGGGCAGGGAGGCGACTAATGAAAAACTGTTTTTT.

This clone has a single count. The chain uses TRBV5-1 and TRBJ2-7, with D perhaps TRBD1 (6 bases). V dropped 4 bases and J dropped 4 bases, with 9 bases sitting between them. Per the germline V gene, CDR1 is SGHRS and CDR2 is YFSETQ. The CDR3 is 12 residues long. Here the CDR3 reads CASSLDRYEQYF. The CDR3 DNA reads as TGCGCCAGCAGCCTTGACAGGTACGAGCAGTACTTC. Drawing the rest from reference TRBV5-1 and TRBJ2-7, the complete variable domain is KAGVTQTPRYLIKTRGQQVTLSCSPISGHRSVSWYQQTPGQGLQFLFEYFSETQRNKGNFPGRFSGRQFSNSRSEMNVSTLELGDSALYLCASSLDRYEQYFGPGTRLTVT.

The chain is built from TRBV19 and TRBJ2-6, with 8 bases aligning to TRBD2. This CDR3 contains 18 residues. From germline, CDR1 is LNHDA and CDR2 SQIVND (reference sequence). With V trimmed by 6 bases and J by 0 bases, 10 bases remained unmatched. This chain's CDR3 is CASSSAGGRLSGANVLTF. The DNA for the CDR3 is TGTGCCAGTAGCTCGGCGGGGGGTCGCCTCTCTGGGGCCAACGTCCTGACTTTC.

This clone was recorded once. The genes are TRBV5-4 and TRBJ1-6; TRBD1 agrees at 8 bases. V lost 5 bases to trimming and J lost 5 bases; unmatched junction nucleotides: 6. CDR1 is SGHNT and CDR2 is YYREEE in the germline V gene (reference sequence). There are 15 residues in the CDR3. CDR3 sequence reads: CASRLQGADNSPLHF. The CDR3 nucleotides are TGTGCCAGCAGGCTTCAGGGGGCGGATAATTCACCCCTCCACTTT.

This chain uses TRBV5-1 with TRBJ1-2; no reliable D call. The CDR3 spans 14 residues. The V gene's germline CDR1 is SGHRS and CDR2 YFSETQ. The germline V and J ends were trimmed by 0 bases and 3 bases, with 9 bases remaining between them. CDR3 loop: CASSLELPDYGYTF. In nucleotides, the CDR3 is TGCGCCAGCAGCTTGGAGCTCCCCGACTATGGCTACACCTTC.

Here the CDR3 reads CASSLRVTDTQYF. CDR3 sequence (DNA): TGTGCCAGCAGTTTGCGGGTCACAGATACGCAGTATTTT. The chain has TRBV12-3 or TRBV12-4 and TRBJ2-3; D perhaps matches TRBD2 (5 bases). The CDR3 covers 13 residues. V lost 3 bases and J 2 bases, leaving 6 bases between the germline ends.

V is TRBV4-2 and J is TRBJ2-4, with D perhaps matching TRBD1 (6 bases). This CDR3 spans 12 amino acids. In germline, CDR1 is LGHNA, CDR2 YNFKEQ. The V end was cut by 2 bases, the J end by 9 bases, with 8 bases between. The chain's CDR3 is CASSQTGSIQYF. The CDR3, as DNA: TGTGCCAGCAGCCAAACAGGGAGCATTCAGTACTTC.

The chain is built from TRBV3-1 (or the pseudogene TRBV3-2) and TRBJ1-5; D is perhaps TRBD1 (6 bases). V was trimmed by 2 bases and J by 0 bases, leaving 17 bases between them. The CDR3 contains 18 residues. Germline assignment: CDR1 LGHDT and CDR2 YNNKEL (reference sequence). This chain's CDR3 is CASSQSDRRPYSNQPQHF. The DNA for the CDR3 is TGTGCCAGCAGCCAATCTGACAGGCGGCCTTATAGCAATCAGCCCCAGCATTTT.

The V gene is TRBV18, the J gene TRBJ1-4, with 7 bases aligning to TRBD1. The CDR3 consists of 16 residues. Germline values: CDR1 KGHSH, CDR2 LQKENI. The ends lost 3 bases at V and 1 base at J; junction bases unmatched: 5. The CDR3 DNA reads as TGTGCCAGCTCACCGAGACAGGGCAAAACTAATGAAAAACTGTTTTTT. It codes for CASSPRQGKTNEKLFF.

This chain uses TRBV4-1 with TRBJ1-6; 7 bases line up with TRBD1. The CDR3 spans 16 residues. V dropped 3 bases and J dropped 9; count of bases not matched to a gene: 11. In germline, CDR1 is MGHRA, CDR2 YSYEKL. The CDR3 DNA reads as TGCGCCAGCAGCCAGACCGACAGGGCTAAGGGTTCACCCCTCCACTTT. As protein: CASSQTDRAKGSPLHF.